The source of this T cell receptor (beta chain) is a study of T cells expressing NK-cell markers. Per the germline V gene, CDR1 is KGHSH and CDR2 is LQKENI. This CDR3 has 15 amino acids. Concerning this clonotype itself: Antigen: not known.

Researchers built TCR beta cDNA using 5'RACE template switching with UMIs. TCRdb re-called the 5' RACE reads, yielding one record per CDR3 amino acid sequence without DNA. This sample contains 400,000 to 500,000 distinct CDR3 sequences. Overall study findings and caveats: The leading position in the CD3+CD56-NKG2C+ fraction of four donors also went to these clonotypes. CD8+ T cells in roughly six donors included dominant NKG2C+ clonotypes at roughly 1.0-7.5%.

Sequenced sample: blood T cells: a sorted CD56 or NKG2C T cell subset, CD4+ or CD8+ T cells, or bulk PBMC T cells (not recorded which). V gene TRBV18 combines with J gene TRBJ1-2; TCRdb picks TRBD1, but there is no DNA to check that call. This clonotype was obtained from a woman aged 18-69 years in good health. CDR3 sequence: CASSTRQGSNYGYTF.